The 12 T cell receptor beta chains given below trace back to one sample, sequenced in a study of T-cell reconstitution after alpha-beta-depleted transplantation in children (dated by TCRdb to 2016 to 2017). The library was made by PCR. Sequencing instrument: Illumina HiSeq 2500. TCR libraries were prepared with molecular barcoding, using unique molecular identifiers to normalize TCRbeta repertoire quantification. TCRdb's own reprocessing of the public reads used fastp at Q25 and MiXCR and kept productive beta chains. Identical CDR3 protein sequences are pooled into one entry, listed with their most common genes and DNA. Within this sample are approximately 430,000 distinct CDR3 sequences, with 15% to 20% of them counted one time only. The ten largest account for 29% of the sample. What this sample's treatment or condition label stands for: allogeneic hematopoietic cell transplantation with graft depleted of TCRalphabeta T cells and CD19 B cells.

The sample here was PBMCs, mostly from graft donor cells, taken 360 days after TCRalphabeta/CD19-depleted stem cell transplant. The receptors come from a boy in the first two years of life who had a stem cell transplant for Wiskott-Aldrich syndrome, so the T cells may come from the graft donor.

The genes are TRBV28 and TRBJ2-4; 7 nucleotides agree with TRBD2. The length of the CDR3 is 15 residues. Trimming took 7 bases from V and 6 from J; bases not matched to a gene: 12. Germline V gives CDR1 MDHEN, CDR2 SYDVKM. CDR3 residues: CASTPWGRGVNIQYF. Written as DNA, the CDR3 is TGTGCCAGCACCCCCTGGGGTCGGGGGGTAAACATTCAGTACTTC.

CDR3 nucleotides: TGTGCCAGCAAACCCCTAAGGACAGGGACCGGGGAGCTGTTTTTT. Protein sequence: CASKPLRTGTGELFF. The chain couples TRBV6-1 to TRBJ2-2, with TRBD1 identical over 8 bases. The germline gives CDR1 MNHNS, CDR2 SASEGT. The length of the CDR3 is 15 residues. After removal of 7 bases from V and 5 bases from J, the junction contained 9 bases not matched to a gene.

V and J are TRBV5-1 and TRBJ2-2; D is uncertain. The CDR3 runs to 16 residues. Germline V gives CDR1 SGHRS, CDR2 YFSETQ. V was clipped by 0 bases and J by 1 base, with 10 bases between them. The CDR3 DNA reads TGCGCCAGCAGCTTGGATGGGTTGAGGAACACCGGGGAGCTGTTTTTT. Amino acid sequence: CASSLDGLRNTGELFF.

The chain employs TRBV5-6 and TRBJ2-7; possibly TRBD1 for D (5 bases). This CDR3 spans 12 amino acids. CDR1 and CDR2 (germline): SGHDT, YYEEEE. V was clipped by 5 bases and J by 3 bases, with 9 bases between them. The CDR3 DNA sequence: TGTGCCAGCAGTAAACAGGTCTACGAGCAGTACTTC. The encoded protein is CASSKQVYEQYF. Filled out from reference TRBV5-6 and TRBJ2-7, the complete variable domain reads DAGVTQSPTHLIKTRGQQVTLRCSPKSGHDTVSWYQQALGQGPQFIFQYYEEEERQRGNFPDRFSGHQFPNYSSELNVNALLLGDSALYLCASSKQVYEQYFGPGTRLTVT.

This clonotype was seen more than once but under ten times. The J gene is TRBJ2-7, the V gene TRBV12-3 or TRBV12-4; the D gene could be TRBD1 or TRBD2 (5 bases each). This CDR3 contains 14 residues. Trimming removed 4 bases from V and 4 bases from J, with 14 bases in between. CDR3 nucleotide sequence: TGTGCCAGCAGTTCCCGGGACGCCCGTTACGAGCAGTACTTC. It codes for CASSSRDARYEQYF.

Comments on this clonotype: This could be a read error, since a much larger clone is one nucleotide away. The chain combines TRBV12-3 or TRBV12-4 with TRBJ2-5; 8 positions match TRBD1. Trimming took 11 bases from V and 2 from J; bases not matched to a gene: 7. The CDR3 is made up of 13 amino acids. The CDR3: CAGTRDRQETQYF. The DNA of the CDR3 is TGTGCCGGCACCAGGGACAGGCAAGAGACCCAGTACTTC.

This clonotype came up a few times. The chain has TRBV6-1 and TRBJ2-1; 8 nucleotides agree with TRBD1. V shed 2 bases, J shed 9 bases, and the junction held 9 bases outside the gene matches. Looked up from germline, CDR1 is MNHNS and CDR2 is SASEGT. The CDR3 loop spans 15 amino acids. The CDR3 DNA is TGTGCCAGCAGTGAATATAGACAGGGGATCGCTGAGCAGTTCTTC. Its protein is CASSEYRQGIAEQFF.

The chain joins TRBV6-1 to TRBJ1-6, with 10 bases lining up with TRBD1. V shed 4 bases and J 9 bases; nucleotides not matched to a gene: 6. The CDR3 is 15 amino acids. From germline, CDR1 is MNHNS and CDR2 SASEGT. The CDR3 DNA reads TGTGCCAGCAGTGGTCGGACAGGGGGTCTTTCACCCCTCCACTTT. Protein sequence: CASSGRTGGLSPLHF.

V and J are TRBV30 and TRBJ2-7, with no clear D. The CDR3 sequence is 14 residues long. Germline V gene lookup returns CDR1 GTSNPN and CDR2 SVGIG (reference sequence). With 0 bases removed from V and 6 bases from J, the gap between germline ends came to 15 bases. The CDR3 sequence is CAWSVLGRSIEQYF. The CDR3 DNA sequence: TGTGCCTGGAGTGTACTGGGAAGGTCGATCGAGCAGTACTTC.

A few counts support this clonotype. The genes are TRBV4-2 and TRBJ2-7; the D gene could be TRBD1 or TRBD2 (5 bases each). Trimming took off 2 bases at V and 1 base at J, with 15 bases between the two ends. The CDR3 is made up of 16 amino acids. Germline values: CDR1 LGHNA, CDR2 YNFKEQ. The CDR3 is CASSQTREGWSYEQYF. The DNA of the CDR3 is TGTGCCAGCAGCCAAACTCGAGAGGGGTGGTCCTACGAGCAGTACTTC.

The chain uses TRBV21-1 and TRBJ2-7; the table's D gene call, TRBD2, was not cross checked with the DNA. TRBV21-1 constitutes a pseudogene. CDR3 length equals 17 residues. The DNA for the CDR3 is TGTGCCAGCAGCAAACCTCTACGACTAGCGGGAGGCTACGAGCAGTACTTC. Encoded protein: CASSKPLRLAGGYEQYF.

This clonotype was detected a few times. V usage is TRBV24-1 and J usage is TRBJ2-6; no clear D. Trimming took 6 bases from V and 0 from J, leaving 14 bases between them. Germline loops: CDR1 KGHDR, CDR2 SFDVKD. CDR3 size: 17 residues. CDR3 residues: CATSPSLGSSGANVLTF. The CDR3 DNA follows: TGTGCCACCAGTCCATCATTGGGTAGCTCTGGGGCCAACGTCCTGACTTTC.